This T cell receptor beta chain was identified in a study of cytomegalovirus exposure and HLA in healthy donors. Comment on this clone: As yet, its antigen is unknown.

Use of 60 Vbeta and 13 Jbeta primers characterized the PCR. TCRdb's table, derived via immunoSEQ multiplex PCR, lists solely in-frame clones and lacks some. The sample shows about 180,000 clones, almost 80% of them seen only once. Study-wide points: In an earlier analysis, productive rearrangement rates for most beta V segments clustered near 87% or 30%. Donor immune exposure was known only as CMV serostatus. It was confirmed in vitro that a few of the CMV-associated chains were specific for CMV antigens.

CDR3 size: 14 residues. Germline lookup yields CDR1 MNHEY and CDR2 SVGAGI. The ends lost 7 bases at V and 3 bases at J; junction bases unmatched: 8. This clonotype originated in a man younger than 45 in good health and CMV-seronegative. This sequence joins TRBV6-5 and TRBJ2-7; 8 bases agree with TRBD2. The sequencing sample was made of PBMCs. The CDR3 is CASNAGGAGYEQYF. DNA for the CDR3: TGTGCCAGCAACGCGGGGGGAGCAGGCTACGAGCAGTACTTC.